A selection of T cell receptor beta chains follows, all from one sample in a study of cytomegalovirus exposure and HLA in healthy donors. The table came from immunoSEQ multiplex PCR; TCRdb's copy has only in-frame clones and leaves some out. The sample has under 200,000 clones; 77% are singletons. Sequencing was carried out using PBMCs. All receptors derive from a female donor in good health and CMV-seronegative. The CDR3 runs from the conserved cysteine through the conserved F or W. A D gene is named only where the DNA matches it firmly. Size is omitted from some rows. Given values are once, few, many or a class for expanded clones.

clone size | J gene | V gene | D gene | CDR3 DNA | CDR3 protein
. | TRBJ2-2 | TRBV27 | . | TGTGCCAGCACTCGCGGACTAATCGGGCTCTACACCGGGGAGCTGTTTTTT | CASTRGLIGLYTGELFF
. | TRBJ1-1 | TRBV30 | . | TGTGCCTGGGGAGTAACAACATCGGGCACTGAAGCTTTCTTT | CAWGVTTSGTEAFF
. | TRBJ1-2 | TRBV6-5 | TRBD1 | TGTGCCAGCAGTTACGTCTCGGGACAGAAATATGGCTACACCTTC | CASSYVSGQKYGYTF
. | TRBJ1-2 | TRBV15 | . | TGTGCCACCAGCAGAGCTCGCGACTATGGCTACACCTTC | CATSRARDYGYTF
. | TRBJ2-2 | TRBV5-1 | TRBD1 | TGCGCCAGCAGCTGGGGAGGGACAGGGGACACCGGGGAGCTGTTTTTT | CASSWGGTGDTGELFF
. | TRBJ2-1 | TRBV5-1 | TRBD2 | TGCGCCAGCAGCTTGGGGACTAGCGATTACAATGAGCAGTTCTTC | CASSLGTSDYNEQFF
. | TRBJ1-6 | TRBV29-1 | . | TGCAGCGTTGGGGGGGAGAACTCCTATAATTCACCCCTCCACTTT | CSVGGENSYNSPLHF
. | TRBJ2-2 | TRBV7-7 | TRBD2 | TGTGCTAGCAGCACCAGGACTAGCGGGAGTATAAGGACCGGGGAGCTGTTTTTT | CASSTRTSGSIRTGELFF
. | TRBJ2-1 | TRBV28 | . | TGTGCCAGCAGCTACCTGCAGACTAGGGATGAGCAGTTCTTC | CASSYLQTRDEQFF
few | TRBJ2-7 | TRBV5-4 | TRBD2 | TGTGCCAGCAGCTTGGAACTAGCGGGAAGCTACGAGCAGTACTTC | CASSLELAGSYEQYF
. | TRBJ1-2 | TRBV6-5 | . | TGTGCCAGCAGTTACTACGGGGGATATGGCTACACCTTC | CASSYYGGYGYTF
few | TRBJ1-5 | TRBV7-6 | . | TGTGCCAGCAGCTTTTCACAGGGTGATCAGCCCCAGCATTTT | CASSFSQGDQPQHF
. | TRBJ2-5 | TRBV7-2 | . | TGTGCCAGCAGCTTAGGGAGAGAGACCCAGTACTTC | CASSLGRETQYF
. | TRBJ2-3 | TRBV30 | TRBD2 | TGTGCCTGGAGTCCGCCGGGACTAGCGACAGATACGCAGTATTTT | CAWSPPGLATDTQYF
. | TRBJ2-7 | TRBV27 | TRBD2 | TGTGCCAGCAGTGTAAGCGGGACTAGCCACTCCTACGAGCAGTACTTC | CASSVSGTSHSYEQYF
. | TRBJ2-1 | TRBV19 | TRBD2 | TGTGCCAGTAGTGTGAGGACTAGCGGGCCCTACAATGAGCAGTTCTTC | CASSVRTSGPYNEQFF
. | TRBJ2-1 | TRBV7-3 | TRBD2 | TGTGCCAGCAGCCCCCTAGCGGGAGACCACAATGAGCAGTTCTTC | CASSPLAGDHNEQFF
. | TRBJ1-1 | TRBV28 | TRBD1 | TGTGCCAGCAGTTGGGGGGACAGGGCACCCACTGAAGCTTTCTTT | CASSWGDRAPTEAFF
. | TRBJ2-7 | TRBV29-1 | TRBD2 | TGCAGCGTTGAACCCAGCGGGGGTTACGAGCAGTACTTC | CSVEPSGGYEQYF
. | TRBJ2-3 | TRBV13 | TRBD2 | TGTGCCAGCAGCTCCTTATCGGGGGGTGTCACAGATACGCAGTATTTT | CASSSLSGGVTDTQYF
. | TRBJ1-1 | TRBV28 | TRBD1 | TGTGCCAGCACCCTCGGAGGGGGCCGTCCGACTGAAGCTTTCTTT | CASTLGGGRPTEAFF
. | TRBJ2-5 | TRBV10-2 | TRBD2 | TGCGCCAGCTCTAGCGGGAGGGTAGAAGAGACCCAGTACTTC | CASSSGRVEETQYF
. | TRBJ1-1 | TRBV7-9 | TRBD1 | TGTGCCAGCAGCTTAGTGGGACAGGGAGGTACTGAAGCTTTCTTT | CASSLVGQGGTEAFF
. | TRBJ2-3 | TRBV29-1 | . | TGCAGCGTTCTTGGACAAGTTAGGACAGATACGCAGTATTTT | CSVLGQVRTDTQYF
few | TRBJ1-5 | TRBV5-3 | . | TGTGCCAGAAGACCCGGGAGGGGAGGGCGTCAGCCCCAGCATTTT | CARRPGRGGRQPQHF
. | TRBJ2-3 | TRBV6-4 | . | TGTGCCAGCAGTGCCGAACAGGGAAACACAGATACGCAGTATTTT | CASSAEQGNTDTQYF
. | TRBJ2-7 | TRBV18 | TRBD1 | TGTGCCAGCTCACCACCGGTTGGTACAGGGGTCTACGAGCAGTACTTC | CASSPPVGTGVYEQYF
. | TRBJ2-1 | TRBV4-2 | TRBD2 | TGTGCCAGCAGCCAAGGTGGCGGGAGCGTATATGAGCAGTTCTTC | CASSQGGGSVYEQFF
. | TRBJ2-5 | TRBV9 | TRBD2 | TGTGCCAGCAGCGTTTTCATTGCGGGGGGCGACCAGTACTTC | CASSVFIAGGDQYF
. | TRBJ2-7 | TRBV7-2 | TRBD2 | TGTGCCAGCAGCTTAGCCAGCGGGAGTACCTACGAGCAGTACTTC | CASSLASGSTYEQYF
few | TRBJ1-4 | TRBV6-5 | . | TGTGCCAGCAGTTACCCGAGGACGGCTTCGAGGGTGAAACTGTTTTTT | CASSYPRTASRVKLFF
. | TRBJ2-3 | TRBV2 | TRBD2 | TGTGCCAGCAGTTCTAGCGGGGTAACTAGCACAGATACGCAGTATTTT | CASSSSGVTSTDTQYF
. | TRBJ2-7 | TRBV2 | . | TGTGCCAGCAGTGAAGAGGACGGGACAACCTACGAGCAGTACTTC | CASSEEDGTTYEQYF
. | TRBJ2-7 | TRBV7-8 | . | TGTGCCAGCAGCGCCGAGGTCGAGCAGTACTTC | CASSAEVEQYF
. | TRBJ2-7 | TRBV9 | TRBD2 | TGTGCCAGCAGCATTAGCGGGGGATCCTACGAGCAGTACTTC | CASSISGGSYEQYF
. | TRBJ2-5 | TRBV7-3 | . | TGTGCCAGCAGCTTCGCAGGTCAAGAGACCCAGTACTTC | CASSFAGQETQYF
. | TRBJ2-7 | TRBV27 | . | TGTGCCAGCAGTCCCTTGGCGGGACCCTACGAGCAGTACTTC | CASSPLAGPYEQYF
. | TRBJ2-7 | TRBV27 | . | TGTGCCAGCAGTTTTTCCGGACAAGACTACGAGCAGTACTTC | CASSFSGQDYEQYF
. | TRBJ2-3 | TRBV5-6 | TRBD2 | TGTGCCAGCAGCTTGGCGGGGGGGCTCACAGATACGCAGTATTTT | CASSLAGGLTDTQYF
. | TRBJ1-2 | TRBV6-1 | . | TGTGCCAGCAGTGAAGCGCGACAGGAACCCTATGGCTACACCTTC | CASSEARQEPYGYTF